This entry describes one TCR beta chain. This clone's antigen is unknown. Base-call qualities are not available, and no considerably larger clone is one nucleotide away. Other DNA sequences of this sample code for an identical CDR3. Using the deep immunoSEQ assay, multiplex PCR amplified TCR CDR3 regions from genomic DNA. For each cell subset, the extracted genomic DNA was distributed evenly across all wells of several immunoSEQ 96-well plates, and each plate served as one replicate. For sorted subsets, approximately 200 ng of genomic DNA, equivalent to 25,000 to 35,000 T cell genomes, went into each replicate PCR. Purified libraries were quantified with a Qubit 3.0 fluorometer, sized on a Bioanalyzer 2100, and re-quantified with the KAPA Library Quantification kit. Each immunoSEQ 96-well plate was sequenced on its own single-read 150-cycle Illumina NextSeq 550 flow cell. The authors processed their data as follows. Because only junctional sequences without quality scores were contained in the immunoSEQ output, filtering matching that applied to full-length reads could not be performed. Sequences were annotated with PyIR, a Python wrapper for IgBLAST v1.9, and V/J genes and CDR3 were assigned using IMGT germline references. Reads were removed for weak V/J assignments (E-value above 1e-6), missing CDR3, stop codons, out-of-frame junctions, or ambiguous translated residues. V3J clonotypes were defined as sequences sharing an identical inferred V gene, J gene, and CDR3 amino acid sequence. To compute the percentage overlap between repertoires, the number of shared unique clonotypes was divided by the size of the smaller repertoire. RTK rarefaction, the Chao1 estimator, and Recon v2.1 estimates of unobserved clonotypes were used to assess repertoire richness. For all TCRbeta clonotypes obtained by the gDNA method from a few donors, generation probabilities were computed with OLGA. The source is immuneACCESS, and TCRdb retained only in-frame sequences with V and J called. Part of the clones is not carried over; for the studies checked, unresolved V genes explain less than half of this, and the remainder is unexplained. V, J and clone size are those of that table, while D and trimming were read from the DNA. In this sample the table shows a few million clones, 85% to 95% of which occur a single time. Together, the top ten hold 0.3% to 0.4% of the sample.

This entry belongs to a study of shared clonotypes between healthy human individuals (dated by TCRdb to 2020 to 2022). A note on the overall study: The cohort comprised two women and three men aged 18 to 49 years. To increase sequencing depth and limit assay-specific biases, TCR repertoire library preparation and sequencing were carried out by different laboratories using diverse techniques. Per donor, leukapheresis produced somewhere between about 0.9 and 9 billion PBMCs. To estimate repertoire size and how much clonotypes are shared between individuals, the study performed deep sequencing of blood TCR repertoires from a few healthy adults. Per donor, three plates each were used for CD4 naive and CD4 memory, two for CD8 naive, and one for CD8 memory. The study at large found these results: When several donors were compared, the shared fraction of clonotypes was around 5% for naive CD4, approximately 3.3% for naive CD8, roughly 2.3% for memory CD4, and 0.35% to 0.4% for memory CD8. Sampling was limited to blood, and TCR repertoires in tissue likely differ from TCR repertoires in blood. Estimated clonotype richness was generally larger for naive than for memory subsets. Higher generation probabilities were observed for clonotypes shared by all four sorted-subset donors than for non-shared clonotypes. Pairwise subsampling led to the expectation that sequencing depth would affect the degree of clonotype sharing among donors. Because the study included a small number of donors, the genetic and exposure-history diversity represented was limited. Incomplete sequencing was indicated by rarefaction of sorted-subset datasets, despite the large sequencing depth.

The donors were healthy, HIV-negative adults with no recently reported acute infections or vaccinations. Every donor was a Caucasian adult residing in Nashville, Tennessee, USA. CD4+ T cells were enriched through magnetic negative selection, after which naive cells were positively selected on CD45RA and the remaining negative fraction served as the memory subset. Blood was obtained by leukapheresis, after which PBMCs were separated by Ficoll-Histopaque density gradient centrifugation and cryopreserved in liquid nitrogen vapor phase. Analytical flow cytometry was used to check the purity and quantity of every magnetically sorted T cell population. From each sorted fraction, genomic DNA was isolated and quantified by UV absorbance on a Nanodrop 2000c. The specimen was naive CD4+ T cells from PBMCs. In light of the paper, this sample's cell subset or site label describes: CD45RA+ positively selected. The sequence was obtained from a man between 18 and 29 years old in good health. Some clones in this sample may be carry-over from other donors' samples.

The DNA is as follows: TGCGCCAGCAGCTTGGACAGGGTCCCTAATGAAAAACTGTTTTTT. This gives the protein CASSLDRVPNEKLFF. This chain is built from TRBV5-1 and TRBJ1-4; the D gene is possibly TRBD1, with 6 bases matching. Including the terminal cysteine and phenylalanine, the CDR3 comprises 15 residues. The read is trimmed to its CDR3 DNA, 45 bases read in frame from base 1. Looking up the germline V gene yields CDR1 SGHRS and CDR2 YFSETQ. V gives up 0 bases and J gives up 3 bases, and the segment between their germline ends measures 9 bases.